The 26 T cell receptor beta chains below were found in one sample sequenced in a study of T cell responses to AZD1222 COVID-19 vaccine. The protocol was immunoSEQ multiplex PCR, while the TCRdb copy is restricted to in-frame clones and leaves out a portion. The sample holds 83,000 or so clones, roughly 83% seen once. Sequencing was performed on peripheral blood, taken on day 0 of AZD1222 vaccination. These receptors originate from an adult in good health.

J is TRBJ1-4 and V is TRBV18, with a tentative D call TRBD1 (5 bases). CDR1 is KGHSH and CDR2 is LQKENI in the germline V gene. CDR3 length: 15 amino acids. V lost 3 bases to trimming and J lost 3 bases, with 11 bases between them. CDR3: CASSPVGGPNEKLFF. In DNA form, the CDR3 reads TGTGCCAGCTCACCCGTGGGGGGACCTAATGAAAAACTGTTTTTT.

This chain links TRBV24-1 with TRBJ1-3, with TRBD1 matching 7 bases. Trimming at V came to 3 bases and at J to 5 bases, leaving 12 bases not matched to a gene. Looked up from germline, CDR1 is KGHDR and CDR2 is SFDVKD. The CDR3 runs 17 residues. The CDR3 DNA follows: TGTGCCACCAGTGATATGACTCCCGGGACAGCACGAAACACCATATATTTT. Its translation: CATSDMTPGTARNTIYF.

The chain links TRBV19 to TRBJ1-6; D gene ambiguous. The CDR3 covers 14 residues. Germline values: CDR1 LNHDA, CDR2 SQIVND (reference sequence). V gave up 1 base and J gave up 2 bases, with 3 bases separating them. CDR3 sequence reads: CASSIGTYNSPLHF. CDR3 nucleotides: TGTGCCAGTAGTATAGGGACCTATAATTCACCCCTCCACTTT. Supplemented by reference TRBV19 and TRBJ1-6, the full variable domain reads DGGITQSPKYLFRKEGQNVTLSCEQNLNHDAMYWYRQDPGQGLRLIYYSQIVNDFQKGDIAEGYSVSREKKESFPLTVTSAQKNPTAFYLCASSIGTYNSPLHFGNGTRLTVT.

The chain has TRBV5-6 and TRBJ2-7, with TRBD1 identical over 7 bases. The V segment lost 3 bases and the J segment 2 bases; nucleotides outside the gene matches: 14. This CDR3 has 17 amino acids. From germline, CDR1 is SGHDT and CDR2 YYEEEE. The CDR3, as DNA: TGTGCCAGCAGCTCGCCCTTGGACAGGTCAGGGACCTACGAGCAGTACTTC. Translated: CASSSPLDRSGTYEQYF.

This chain uses TRBV6-5 with TRBJ2-4, with a tentative D call TRBD2 (7 bases). The V end lost 7 bases, the J end lost 5 bases, and 18 bases lay between the germline ends. CDR1 and CDR2 from the germline V gene are MNHEY and SVGAGI. This CDR3 spans 15 amino acids. CDR3 nucleotides: TGTGCCAGCATGGACCGGGGGGCTGGGGAAAACATTCAGTACTTC. Its protein product is CASMDRGAGENIQYF.

V is TRBV2 and J is TRBJ2-1, with D possibly TRBD2 on 6 matching bases. Looked up from germline, CDR1 is SNHLY and CDR2 is FYNNEI. With 4 bases removed from V and 8 bases from J, the gap between germline ends came to 21 bases. The CDR3 spans 16 residues. In DNA form, the CDR3 reads TGTGCCAGCAGTGCCCTAACTAGCTGGGACCTATATGAGCAGTTCTTC. It translates to CASSALTSWDLYEQFF.

This clone was counted a few times. The chain has TRBV6-6 and TRBJ1-4; no reliable D call. The CDR3 extends over 13 amino acids. Germline lookup yields CDR1 MNHNY and CDR2 SVGAGI (reference sequence). V lost 6 bases to trimming and J lost 3 bases, with 8 bases between them. The CDR3 spells CASRGGSNEKLFF. The DNA for the CDR3 is TGTGCCAGCAGGGGCGGTTCTAATGAAAAACTGTTTTTT.

This chain uses TRBV27 with TRBJ2-1, with D perhaps TRBD1 (5 bases). The CDR3 runs 15 residues. The V end lost 2 bases, the J end lost 2 bases, and 10 bases lay between the germline ends. Germline V gives CDR1 MNHEY, CDR2 SMNVEV (reference sequence). Here the CDR3 DNA reads TGTGCCAGCAGTTTAAGGGGTTGGGCCTACAATGAGCAGTTCTTC. It yields the protein CASSLRGWAYNEQFF.

The chain combines TRBV6-4 with TRBJ2-3; unclear D gene. The CDR3 totals 13 residues. Germline CDR1 MRHNA, CDR2 SNTAGT. V lost 6 bases and J 3 bases, leaving 10 bases between the germline ends. The CDR3 protein is CASRDAITDTQYF. CDR3 coding DNA: TGTGCCAGCAGAGACGCGATTACAGATACGCAGTATTTT.

This chain links TRBV11-2 with TRBJ2-7, with 12 bases matching TRBD2. J lost 4 bases, V lost 2 bases, and 0 bases had no gene match. Germline loops: CDR1 SGHAT, CDR2 FQNNGV. This CDR3 is built from 14 residues. Written as DNA, the CDR3 is TGTGCCAGCAGCTTAACTAGCGGGAGGTACGAGCAGTACTTC. The encoded protein is CASSLTSGRYEQYF. The complete variable domain, with remaining parts taken from reference TRBV11-2 and TRBJ2-7, reads EAGVAQSPRYKIIEKRQSVAFWCNPISGHATLYWYQQILGQGPKLLIQFQNNGVVDDSQLPKDRFSAERLKGVDSTLKIQPAKLEDSAVYLCASSLTSGRYEQYFGPGTRLTVT.

The chain joins TRBV5-1 to TRBJ2-5; the D call may be TRBD1 or TRBD2 (5 bases each). Trimming took off 1 base at V and 9 bases at J, with 13 bases between the two ends. Germline CDR1 SGHRS, CDR2 YFSETQ. The CDR3 is 13 residues long. CDR3 DNA: TGCGCCAGCAGCTTGCAGGGAATGGGGGCCCAGTACTTC. Amino acid sequence: CASSLQGMGAQYF.

The chain is built from TRBV20-1 and TRBJ2-7; 8 nucleotides line up with TRBD2. This CDR3 has 12 residues. Germline CDR1 is DFQATT and CDR2 is SNEGSKA (reference sequence). Trimming at V came to 3 bases and at J to 13 bases, leaving 11 bases not matched to a gene. This CDR3 reads CSASLNLAGEYF. In nucleotides, the CDR3 is TGCAGTGCTAGTCTCAACCTAGCGGGCGAATACTTC.

V is TRBV5-1 and J is TRBJ2-2; no clear D. Germline values: CDR1 SGHRS, CDR2 YFSETQ. The CDR3 has 14 residues. V was cut by 4 bases and J by 6 bases, with 13 bases left in between. CDR3 sequence (DNA): TGCGCCAGCAGCCCAGGAAGGGTAGCCGGGGAGCTGTTTTTT. Protein: CASSPGRVAGELFF.

This sequence joins TRBV4-3 and TRBJ2-7; D gene uncertain. CDR1 and CDR2 from the germline V gene are LGHNA and YSLEER. The CDR3 loop spans 13 amino acids. V lost 0 bases and J lost 3, with 6 bases in between. The CDR3 here is CASSQEAGYEQYF. CDR3 DNA sequence: TGCGCCAGCAGCCAAGAGGCAGGCTACGAGCAGTACTTC.

CDR3 protein: CASSENLGSRAFF. The CDR3 coding sequence is TGCGCCAGCAGTGAGAACCTTGGGTCACGAGCTTTCTTT. The V and J genes are TRBV10-1 and TRBJ1-1; D ambiguous. Trimming shortened V by 2 bases and J by 10 bases, and 14 bases separated the two germline ends. Per the germline V gene, CDR1 is WNHNN and CDR2 is SYGVQD (reference sequence). CDR3 length equals 13 residues.

The V gene is TRBV9, the J gene TRBJ1-1, with D perhaps matching TRBD1 (6 bases). Germline V lookup: CDR1 SGDLS, CDR2 YYNGEE. Deletions cut 3 bases from V and 4 bases from J, with 13 bases between. This CDR3 spans 14 amino acids. Here the CDR3 reads CASSGSQGFTEAFF. CDR3 in DNA: TGTGCCAGCAGCGGTTCTCAGGGGTTCACTGAAGCTTTCTTT.

This clone has a single count. The chain employs TRBV11-1 and TRBJ2-5; 9 bases align to TRBD2. The CDR3 is 15 amino acids. Germline V gene data show CDR1 as SGHAT and CDR2 as FQDESV (reference sequence). The trim removed 1 base at V and 4 bases at J, leaving 4 bases unmatched. The CDR3 reads CASSLGAGGGETQYF. CDR3 nucleotide sequence: TGTGCCAGCAGCTTAGGAGCGGGGGGTGGAGAGACCCAGTACTTC.

The CDR3: CASSVTPDGYEQYF. The CDR3 bases are TGTGCCAGTAGTGTGACACCAGATGGGTACGAGCAGTACTTC. V is TRBV19 and J is TRBJ2-7; D is unresolved. The CDR3 has 14 amino acids. Germline values: CDR1 LNHDA, CDR2 SQIVND (reference sequence). The V end was cut by 5 bases, the J end by 4 bases, with 15 bases between.

The chain joins TRBV28 to TRBJ2-7; TRBD1 agrees at 8 bases. The CDR3 covers 12 residues. Germline V gene data show CDR1 as MDHEN and CDR2 as SYDVKM. As DNA, the CDR3 is TGTCATAAGGACAGGGTCTTCTACGAGCAGTACTTC. This sequence encodes CHKDRVFYEQYF.

V usage is TRBV6-1 and J usage is TRBJ1-2; tentative D call: TRBD1 (6 bases). The CDR3 contains 15 residues. V dropped 2 bases and J dropped 3 bases, with 13 bases sitting between them. CDR1 is MNHNS, CDR2 SASEGT, per germline. CDR3 coding DNA: TGTGCCAGCAGTGAAACAACAGGGACCTACTATGGCTACACCTTC. As protein: CASSETTGTYYGYTF.

CDR3 in DNA: TGTGCTAGTGGTTTGGTACAGGGGAAGGCTTTCTTT. Translating it yields CASGLVQGKAFF. The rearrangement joins TRBV12-5 to TRBJ1-1, with 7 bases fitting TRBD1. The CDR3 loop spans 12 amino acids. Losses at the gene ends were 0 bases for V and 11 bases for J; bases not matched to a gene: 3. CDR1 is LGHNT, CDR2 FRNRAP, per germline.

A few counts support this clone. Other DNA sequences in the same sample also yield this CDR3. This sequence joins TRBV18 and TRBJ1-6, with TRBD1 as a possible D gene (6 bases). CDR3 length: 15 residues. The germline V gene encodes CDR1 KGHSH and CDR2 LQKENI. Trimming cost V 3 bases and J 6 bases, with 12 bases left between them. CDR3 protein: CASSPSGAINSPLHF. The CDR3, as DNA: TGTGCCAGCTCACCTTCAGGGGCGATTAATTCACCCCTCCACTTT.

This clone was picked up one time. CDR3 residues: CASSHQDSHVVSEKLFF. CDR3 nucleotides: TGCGCCAGCAGTCATCAGGACTCACACGTCGTAAGTGAAAAACTGTTTTTT. J is TRBJ1-4 and V is TRBV10-1; D remains unclear. Germline V lookup: CDR1 WNHNN, CDR2 SYGVQD (reference sequence). This CDR3 has 17 amino acids. Trimming took 5 bases from V and 7 from J, leaving 23 bases between them.

The chain has TRBV30 and TRBJ1-4; maybe TRBD1 (5 bases). The CDR3 is 13 amino acids. CDR1 and CDR2 (germline): GTSNPN, SVGIG (reference sequence). Trimming left V 3 bases short and J 5 bases short, with 10 bases between. CDR3 amino acids: CAWRGGANEKLFF. In DNA form, the CDR3 reads TGTGCCTGGAGAGGTGGGGCGAATGAAAAACTGTTTTTT. The full variable domain, rest sourced from reference TRBV30 and TRBJ1-4, is SQTIHQWPATLVQPVGSPLSLECTVEGTSNPNLYWYRQAAGRGLQLLFYSVGIGQISSEVPQNLSASRPQDRQFILSSKKLLLSDSGFYLCAWRGGANEKLFFGSGTQLSVL.

The chain recombines TRBV5-6 with TRBJ2-1, with a possible D match to TRBD1 (5 bases). This CDR3 is 14 amino acids long. Trimming cost V 0 bases and J 10 bases, with 14 bases left between them. Germline CDR1 is SGHDT and CDR2 is YYEEEE. The CDR3 reads CASSLGQWTREQFF. The CDR3 nucleotides read TGTGCCAGCAGCTTGGGACAGTGGACGAGGGAGCAGTTCTTC.

This chain links TRBV4-2 with TRBJ2-7; the match to TRBD2 covers 8 bases. The V gene end was trimmed by 4 bases and the J gene end by 3 bases; junction bases not matched to a gene: 11. The CDR3 runs to 16 residues. The germline V gene encodes CDR1 LGHNA and CDR2 YNFKEQ. CDR3 DNA sequence: TGTGCCAGCAGCCCAATGTTGCCTAGCGGGTTCTACGAGCAGTACTTC. Protein product: CASSPMLPSGFYEQYF.